Ten or more counts support the clone carrying this T cell receptor (beta chain). The data derive from a study of T cell repertoires in cytomegalovirus infection. Whole-study context: Carrying CMV and the relevant HLA type showed in public TCR beta signatures.

Using its own MiXCR run on the reads, TCRdb lists one record per CDR3 protein. The repertoire holds approximately 140,000 distinct CDR3 sequences, 8.8% seen once, with about 9.4% in the top ten. The sample consisted of PBMCs. The clonotype comes from a human donor in good health (CMV status not recorded). Some clones in this sample may be carry-over from other donors' samples.

CDR3 nucleotides: TGTGCCAGCAGACAACACCAAGTTAATTCACCCCTCCACTTT. Encoded protein: CASRQHQVNSPLHF. This sequence joins TRBV4-2 and TRBJ1-6; D is uncertain. CDR1 and CDR2 (germline): LGHNA, YNFKEQ. CDR3 length equals 14 residues. V lost 6 bases to trimming and J lost 6 bases, with 12 bases between them.